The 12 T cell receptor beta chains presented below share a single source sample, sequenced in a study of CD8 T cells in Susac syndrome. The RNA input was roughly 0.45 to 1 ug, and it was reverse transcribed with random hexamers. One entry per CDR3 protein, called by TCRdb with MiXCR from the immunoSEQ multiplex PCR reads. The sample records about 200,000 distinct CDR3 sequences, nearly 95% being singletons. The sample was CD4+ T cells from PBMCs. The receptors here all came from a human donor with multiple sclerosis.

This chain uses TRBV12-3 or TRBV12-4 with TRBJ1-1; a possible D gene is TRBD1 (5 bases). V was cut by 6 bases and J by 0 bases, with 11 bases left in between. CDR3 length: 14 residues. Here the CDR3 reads CASRTGTLNTEAFF. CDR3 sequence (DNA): TGTGCCAGCAGGACCGGGACCCTGAACACTGAAGCTTTCTTT.

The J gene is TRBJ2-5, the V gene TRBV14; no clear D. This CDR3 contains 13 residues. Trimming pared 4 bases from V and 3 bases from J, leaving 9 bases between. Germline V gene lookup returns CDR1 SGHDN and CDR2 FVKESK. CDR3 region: CASSRLQKETQYF. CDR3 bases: TGTGCCAGCAGCCGTCTGCAGAAAGAGACCCAGTACTTC.

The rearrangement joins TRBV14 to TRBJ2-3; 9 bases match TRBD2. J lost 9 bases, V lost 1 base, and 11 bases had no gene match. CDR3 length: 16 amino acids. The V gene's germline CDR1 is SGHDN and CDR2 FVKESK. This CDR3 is CASSQGPSSGVTTQYF. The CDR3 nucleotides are TGTGCCAGCAGCCAAGGACCCTCTAGCGGGGTTACAACGCAGTATTTT.

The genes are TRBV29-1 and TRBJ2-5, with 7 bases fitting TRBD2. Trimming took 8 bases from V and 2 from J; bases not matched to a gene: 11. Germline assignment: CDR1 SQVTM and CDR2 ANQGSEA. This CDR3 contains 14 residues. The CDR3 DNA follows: TGCAGCCATAGCCTCCTAGCGGTACAAGAGACCCAGTACTTC. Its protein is CSHSLLAVQETQYF.

The CDR3: CAWDRLDYGYTF. The CDR3 nucleotides read TGTGCCTGGGACCGATTAGACTATGGCTACACCTTC. V gene TRBV30 combines with J gene TRBJ1-2; D ambiguous. The CDR3 covers 12 residues. The germline gives CDR1 GTSNPN, CDR2 SVGIG (reference sequence). The germline V and J ends were trimmed by 5 bases and 3 bases, with 10 bases remaining between them. Full variable domain (remainder filled in from reference TRBV30 and TRBJ1-2): SQTIHQWPATLVQPVGSPLSLECTVEGTSNPNLYWYRQAAGRGLQLLFYSVGIGQISSEVPQNLSASRPQDRQFILSSKKLLLSDSGFYLCAWDRLDYGYTFGSGTRLTVV.

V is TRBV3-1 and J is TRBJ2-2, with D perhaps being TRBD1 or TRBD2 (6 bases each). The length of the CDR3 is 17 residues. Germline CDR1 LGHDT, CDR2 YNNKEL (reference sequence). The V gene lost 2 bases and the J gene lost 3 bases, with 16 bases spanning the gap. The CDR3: CASSQRGSGAYTGELFF. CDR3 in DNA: TGTGCCAGCAGCCAAAGGGGGTCGGGGGCCTACACCGGGGAGCTGTTTTTT.

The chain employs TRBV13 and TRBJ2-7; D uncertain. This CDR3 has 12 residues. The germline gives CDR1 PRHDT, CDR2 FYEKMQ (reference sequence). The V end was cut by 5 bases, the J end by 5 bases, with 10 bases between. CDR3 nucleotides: TGTGCCAGCAGCCAAAACTACAACGAGCAGTACTTC. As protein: CASSQNYNEQYF.

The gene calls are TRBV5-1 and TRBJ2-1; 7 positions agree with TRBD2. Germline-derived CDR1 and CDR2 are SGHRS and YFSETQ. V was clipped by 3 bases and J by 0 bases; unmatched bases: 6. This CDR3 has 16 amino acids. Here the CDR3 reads CASSSASGRSYNEQFF. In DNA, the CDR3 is TGCGCCAGCAGCTCAGCTAGCGGTCGCTCCTACAATGAGCAGTTCTTC.

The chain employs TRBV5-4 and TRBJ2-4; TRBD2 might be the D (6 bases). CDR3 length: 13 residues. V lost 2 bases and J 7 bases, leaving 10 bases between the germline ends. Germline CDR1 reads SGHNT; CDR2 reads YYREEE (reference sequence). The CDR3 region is CASSFWEANIQYF. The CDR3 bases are TGTGCCAGCAGCTTTTGGGAGGCGAACATTCAGTACTTC. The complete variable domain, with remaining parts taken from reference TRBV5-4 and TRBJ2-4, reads ETGVTQSPTHLIKTRGQQVTLRCSSQSGHNTVSWYQQALGQGPQFIFQYYREEENGRGNFPPRFSGLQFPNYSSELNVNALELDDSALYLCASSFWEANIQYFGAGTRLSVL.

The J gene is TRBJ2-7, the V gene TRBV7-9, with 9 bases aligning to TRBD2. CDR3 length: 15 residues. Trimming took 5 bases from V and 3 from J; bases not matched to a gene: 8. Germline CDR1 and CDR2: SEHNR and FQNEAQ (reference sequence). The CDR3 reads CASSRPSSGVYEQYF. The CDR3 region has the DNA TGTGCCAGCAGCCGCCCCTCTAGCGGGGTCTACGAGCAGTACTTC.

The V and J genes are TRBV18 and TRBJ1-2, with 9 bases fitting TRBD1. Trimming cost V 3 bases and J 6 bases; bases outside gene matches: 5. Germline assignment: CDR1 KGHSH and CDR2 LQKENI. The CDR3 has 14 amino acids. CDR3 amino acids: CASSPVDRGNGYTF. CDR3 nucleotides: TGTGCCAGCTCACCCGTGGACAGGGGCAATGGCTACACCTTC.

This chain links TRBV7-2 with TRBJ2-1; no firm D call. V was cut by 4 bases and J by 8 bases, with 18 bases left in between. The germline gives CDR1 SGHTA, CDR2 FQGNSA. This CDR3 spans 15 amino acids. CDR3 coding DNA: TGTGCCAGCAGCTCACTCCCTTCTGTGGGGTATGAGCAGTTCTTC. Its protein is CASSSLPSVGYEQFF.